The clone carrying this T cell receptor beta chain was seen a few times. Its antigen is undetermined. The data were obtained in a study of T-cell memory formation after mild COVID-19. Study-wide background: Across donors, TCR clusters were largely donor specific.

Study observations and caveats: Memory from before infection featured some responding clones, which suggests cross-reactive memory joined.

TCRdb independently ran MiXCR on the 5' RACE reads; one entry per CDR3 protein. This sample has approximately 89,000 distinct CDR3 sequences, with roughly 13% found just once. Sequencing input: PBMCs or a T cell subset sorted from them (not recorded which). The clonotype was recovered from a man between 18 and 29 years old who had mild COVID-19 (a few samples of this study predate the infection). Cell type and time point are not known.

CDR3 nucleotides: TGTGCCAGCATCACCTTCAGCAGGGGGTCAGATACGCAGTATTTT. Translating it yields CASITFSRGSDTQYF. V and J are TRBV7-8 and TRBJ2-3, with 7 bases aligning to TRBD1. The germline V gene encodes CDR1 SGHVS and CDR2 FQNEAQ. The CDR3 is 15 amino acids. The V segment lost 7 bases and the J segment 4 bases; nucleotides outside the gene matches: 11.